Described below is a single TCR beta chain sequence and its context. Trimming took off 3 bases at V and 2 bases at J, with 20 bases between the two ends. The CDR3 has 17 residues. Germline loops: CDR1 SNHLY, CDR2 FYNNEI. The data stem from a study of blood T cell repertoires in COVID-19. Whole-study context: Acute and convalescent COVID-19 samples came from the United States, Italy and Spain. Nucleic acid was either cDNA or gDNA, and it came from T cells, B-cell-depleted T cells, or PBMCs.

Per the study methods: Nucleated cell number was recorded as an estimate derived from reference gene primer amplification. Clones were read by immunoSEQ multiplex PCR, and TCRdb kept only the in-frame ones, dropping some. V, J and clone size were drawn from that table, and D and trimming were deduced from the DNA. This sample has around 180,000 clones, with 70% to 85% found just once. Followed over time, Seattle patients had been enrolled while infection was active. Sequences were obtained from peripheral blood. The chain couples TRBV2 to TRBJ2-7; D is possibly TRBD2 (7 bases). This clonotype originated in a man older than 75 with COVID-19, enrolled during active disease. CDR3 bases: TGTGCCAGCAGTGATGGGAGGGGGTTTAGTGGCACCTACGAGCAGTACTTC. Encoded protein: CASSDGRGFSGTYEQYF.